These 32 T cell receptor beta chains were all obtained from the same sample, sequenced in a study of blood T cell repertoires in COVID-19 (TCRdb year 2020). Libraries came from the immunoSEQ multiplex PCR assay. TCRdb retrieved this table from immuneACCESS and kept in-frame rearrangements only. Not all clones are present; in checked studies, unresolved V genes account for under half, and no reason is known for the remainder. Within this sample are about 94,000 clones, with about four fifths of them counted one time only. The biggest ten clones account for 15% to 20% of the sample. What was sequenced was peripheral blood. The receptors originated from a human donor in a cohort sampled during active COVID-19.

The chain is built from TRBV28 and TRBJ1-6, with D uncertain. From germline, CDR1 is MDHEN and CDR2 SYDVKM. The CDR3 contains 14 residues. Trimming took off 6 bases at V and 7 bases at J, with 13 bases between the two ends. The CDR3 protein is CASRLLIENSPLHF. The CDR3 coding sequence is TGTGCCAGCAGACTACTGATTGAAAATTCACCCCTCCACTTT.

This clone turned up a few times. This chain connects TRBV12-3 or TRBV12-4 to TRBJ1-1, with TRBD1 matching 9 bases. Trimming removed 6 bases from V and 1 base from J; junction bases left unmatched: 0. CDR3 size: 13 residues. The CDR3 DNA sequence: TGTGCCAGCAGGGGACAGGGGAACACTGAAGCTTTCTTT. Amino acids: CASRGQGNTEAFF.

The CDR3 sequence is CASSHRLAGGYHEQFF. CDR3 nucleotide sequence: TGTGCCAGCAGCCATCGACTAGCGGGAGGGTACCATGAGCAGTTCTTC. The chain uses TRBV3-1 (or the pseudogene TRBV3-2) and TRBJ2-1; 14 bases match TRBD2. CDR3 length: 16 amino acids. V was clipped by 3 bases and J by 8 bases; unmatched bases: 6. Germline V gives CDR1 LGHDT, CDR2 YNNKEL (reference sequence).

This chain joins TRBV10-3 and TRBJ1-2; D is unresolved. Germline V gene sequence: CDR1 ENHRY, CDR2 SYGVKD. The V end was cut by 0 bases, the J end by 2 bases, with 10 bases between. The CDR3 covers 15 residues. CDR3 in DNA: TGTGCCATCAGTGAGTCGAGATACGGGAACTATGGCTACACCTTC. The encoded protein is CAISESRYGNYGYTF.

This clone was found a few times. The chain recombines TRBV28 with TRBJ1-5; possible D gene TRBD1, 6 bases. The CDR3 is 14 amino acids. V was shortened by 6 bases and J by 3 bases, with 12 bases between the two germline ends. Germline CDR1 MDHEN, CDR2 SYDVKM. The CDR3 sequence: CASSQDRTNQPQHF. The CDR3 coding sequence is TGTGCCAGCAGCCAAGACAGGACCAATCAGCCCCAGCATTTT.

The chain has TRBV6-5 and TRBJ2-7; TRBD2 agrees at 8 bases. This CDR3 has 15 residues. From germline, CDR1 is MNHEY and CDR2 SVGAGI. J was trimmed by 2 bases and V by 6 bases; bases with no gene match: 9. The DNA of the CDR3 is TGTGCCAGCAGCCATAGCGGGAAAGAAACCTACGAGCAGTACTTC. Amino acid sequence: CASSHSGKETYEQYF.

The chain links TRBV30 to TRBJ1-6; a weak D match, TRBD1 (5 bases). The V gene's germline CDR1 is GTSNPN and CDR2 SVGIG (reference sequence). The CDR3 is 14 residues long. Trimming cost V 3 bases and J 7 bases, with 13 bases left between them. The CDR3, as DNA: TGTGCCTGGAGGGGGACTGGGGGAAATTCACCCCTCCACTTT. It yields the protein CAWRGTGGNSPLHF. The full variable domain, with the rest looked up from reference TRBV30 and TRBJ1-6, is SQTIHQWPATLVQPVGSPLSLECTVEGTSNPNLYWYRQAAGRGLQLLFYSVGIGQISSEVPQNLSASRPQDRQFILSSKKLLLSDSGFYLCAWRGTGGNSPLHFGNGTRLTVT.

The V gene is TRBV19, the J gene TRBJ1-2; possibly TRBD1 for D (5 bases). Germline values: CDR1 LNHDA, CDR2 SQIVND (reference sequence). The CDR3 totals 14 residues. Trimming stripped 5 bases from V and 3 bases from J, with 13 bases between. CDR3 loop: CASSYVGRDYGYTF. The CDR3, as DNA: TGTGCCAGTAGTTACGTGGGCAGGGACTATGGCTACACCTTC.

This clone was detected only once. V is TRBV6-6 and J is TRBJ1-1, with 7 bases aligning to TRBD1. Germline V gives CDR1 MNHNY, CDR2 SVGAGI (reference sequence). The V gene end was trimmed by 6 bases and the J gene end by 1 base; junction bases not matched to a gene: 5. The length of the CDR3 is 14 residues. The CDR3 nucleotides are TGTGCCAGCAGCCAGGGACAGCCGAACACTGAAGCTTTCTTT. Its translation: CASSQGQPNTEAFF.

The genes are TRBV5-4 and TRBJ2-7; the match to TRBD1 covers 11 bases. The CDR3 is 15 amino acids. Losses at the gene ends were 4 bases for V and 7 bases for J; bases not matched to a gene: 10. Germline lookup yields CDR1 SGHNT and CDR2 YYREEE (reference sequence). Written as DNA, the CDR3 is TGTGCCAGCAGCGGGTCCGGGACAGGGGGTCTGGAGCAGTACTTC. Amino acids: CASSGSGTGGLEQYF.

The V gene is TRBV15, the J gene TRBJ1-1; weak D call: TRBD1 (6 bases). This CDR3 spans 13 amino acids. Germline V lookup: CDR1 LNHNV, CDR2 YYDKDF (reference sequence). V lost 6 bases and J lost 0, with 8 bases in between. The CDR3 DNA reads as TGTGCCACCAGGGGGGACATGAACACTGAAGCTTTCTTT. Protein product: CATRGDMNTEAFF.

The V call is TRBV7-2, the J call TRBJ2-3; unclear D gene. The germline V gene encodes CDR1 SGHTA and CDR2 FQGNSA. V shed 3 bases and J shed 4 bases, with 8 bases lying between them. The CDR3 length is 13 residues. The CDR3 here is CASSFRIADTQYF. The CDR3 nucleotides are TGTGCCAGCAGCTTCAGGATCGCAGATACGCAGTATTTT.

This rearrangement joins TRBV19 to TRBJ2-5; 9 positions match TRBD1. The CDR3 totals 13 residues. V dropped 5 bases and J dropped 3; count of bases not matched to a gene: 1. From germline, CDR1 is LNHDA and CDR2 SQIVND (reference sequence). The CDR3 nucleotides read TGTGCCAGTAGTTGGGACAGGGAAGAGACCCAGTACTTC. It specifies CASSWDREETQYF.

This clone was detected only once. The chain recombines TRBV19 with TRBJ2-7; 8 nucleotides match TRBD2. The junction had 7 bases not matched to a gene; V was cut back by 3 bases and J by 3 bases. The CDR3 covers 15 residues. CDR1 is LNHDA and CDR2 is SQIVND in the germline V gene (reference sequence). DNA for the CDR3: TGTGCCAGTAGTATCTCCGGGGGGGAGGACTACGAGCAGTACTTC. Amino acid sequence: CASSISGGEDYEQYF. The full variable domain, rest sourced from reference TRBV19 and TRBJ2-7, is DGGITQSPKYLFRKEGQNVTLSCEQNLNHDAMYWYRQDPGQGLRLIYYSQIVNDFQKGDIAEGYSVSREKKESFPLTVTSAQKNPTAFYLCASSISGGEDYEQYFGPGTRLTVT.

This chain connects TRBV2 to TRBJ2-6; D is unresolved. Trimming cost V 6 bases and J 0 bases, with 12 bases left between them. There are 16 residues in the CDR3. Per germline, CDR1 SNHLY and CDR2 FYNNEI. The CDR3 sequence: CASRELLGSGANVLTF. The CDR3 bases are TGTGCCAGCAGAGAATTGCTAGGCTCTGGGGCCAACGTCCTGACTTTC. Looking up the rest from reference TRBV2 and TRBJ2-6 gives the full variable domain: EPEVTQTPSHQVTQMGQEVILRCVPISNHLYFYWYRQILGQKVEFLVSFYNNEISEKSEIFDDQFSVERPDGSNFTLKIRSTKLEDSAMYFCASRELLGSGANVLTFGAGSRLTVL.

The chain carries TRBV9 and TRBJ1-2; tentatively, D is TRBD1 (5 bases). V was pared by 3 bases and J by 3 bases, with 9 bases between. This CDR3 is 13 amino acids long. Germline V lookup: CDR1 SGDLS, CDR2 YYNGEE. In DNA form, the CDR3 reads TGTGCCAGCAGCGCCGCGGGGCACTATGGCTACACCTTC. Translation: CASSAAGHYGYTF.

The chain carries TRBV15 and TRBJ2-2; 8 nucleotides match TRBD2. V gave up 0 bases and J gave up 3 bases; unmatched junction bases: 12. This CDR3 has 19 residues. The germline V gene encodes CDR1 LNHNV and CDR2 YYDKDF (reference sequence). CDR3 sequence (DNA): TGTGCCACCAGCAGAGATGACGGTTTGGTAGCGGGATACACCGGGGAGCTGTTTTTT. It codes for CATSRDDGLVAGYTGELFF.

This CDR3 is CSASTGTDTQYF. CDR3 sequence (DNA): TGCAGCGCCTCGACAGGCACAGATACGCAGTATTTT. The chain combines TRBV29-1 with TRBJ2-3; D is possibly TRBD1 (5 bases). This CDR3 comprises 12 residues. Germline CDR1 reads SQVTM; CDR2 reads ANQGSEA. V was clipped by 7 bases and J by 1 base, with 9 bases between them.

The chain carries TRBV27 and TRBJ2-7, with a weak D call TRBD2 (6 bases). Trimming took 3 bases from V and 5 from J, leaving 11 bases between them. Germline CDR1 is MNHEY and CDR2 is SMNVEV (reference sequence). CDR3 length equals 13 residues. The CDR3 reads CASSFFGGDEQYF. CDR3 bases: TGTGCCAGCAGTTTTTTCGGCGGGGACGAGCAGTACTTC.

The chain is built from TRBV10-3 and TRBJ1-1, with D maybe TRBD1 (5 bases). V dropped 7 bases and J dropped 2 bases, with 11 bases sitting between them. This CDR3 is 13 amino acids long. Germline assignment: CDR1 ENHRY and CDR2 SYGVKD. The CDR3 protein is CAIKQGENTEAFF. CDR3 nucleotide sequence: TGTGCCATCAAACAAGGGGAAAACACTGAAGCTTTCTTT.

This rearrangement joins TRBV5-6 to TRBJ1-2, with D unresolved. CDR3 size: 14 residues. The V end was cut by 0 bases, the J end by 6 bases, with 12 bases between. Germline CDR1 is SGHDT and CDR2 is YYEEEE. This chain's CDR3 is CASSLEPGMDGYTF. Written as DNA, the CDR3 is TGTGCCAGCAGCTTGGAGCCGGGAATGGATGGCTACACCTTC.

The V gene is TRBV28, the J gene TRBJ1-1; D perhaps matches TRBD1 (6 bases). The CDR3 has 17 amino acids. V was pared by 4 bases and J by 3 bases, with 21 bases between. Germline loops: CDR1 MDHEN, CDR2 SYDVKM. CDR3 amino acids: CASSSVSGTSRYTEAFF. Written as DNA, the CDR3 is TGTGCCAGCAGTTCAGTATCCGGGACATCGCGGTACACTGAAGCTTTCTTT.

The chain links TRBV3-1 (or the pseudogene TRBV3-2) to TRBJ1-4; TRBD1 matches at 8 bases. The CDR3 covers 14 residues. Germline loops: CDR1 LGHDT, CDR2 YNNKEL (reference sequence). The trim removed 4 bases at V and 5 bases at J, leaving 3 bases unmatched. The CDR3 coding sequence is TGTGCCAGCAGCCTACAGGGGGACAATGAAAAACTGTTTTTT. Translation gives CASSLQGDNEKLFF.

V usage is TRBV10-2 and J usage is TRBJ2-5, with 8 bases matching TRBD2. The CDR3 has 19 residues. CDR1 and CDR2 from the germline V gene are WSHSY and SAAADI. Trimming cost V 3 bases and J 5 bases; bases outside gene matches: 20. CDR3 protein: CASSDRGRRSGISGETQYF. The CDR3 DNA follows: TGCGCCAGCAGTGATCGGGGCCGTCGTAGCGGGATTTCTGGGGAGACCCAGTACTTC.

The V gene is TRBV19, the J gene TRBJ1-1; D perhaps matches TRBD1 (6 bases). The CDR3 is 16 residues long. V was trimmed by 6 bases and J by 1 base, leaving 18 bases between them. CDR1 is LNHDA, CDR2 SQIVND, per germline (reference sequence). As DNA, the CDR3 is TGTGCCAGTAGGCCCTTAATTGGGGGCCGGAACACTGAAGCTTTCTTT. Amino acids: CASRPLIGGRNTEAFF.

V is TRBV28 and J is TRBJ2-7, with 8 bases aligning to TRBD2. In germline, CDR1 is MDHEN, CDR2 SYDVKM. The length of the CDR3 is 15 residues. V trimming: 3 bases; J trimming: 2 bases; junction bases outside the gene matches: 6. The chain's CDR3 is CASSFQRERAYEQYF. CDR3 DNA: TGTGCCAGCAGTTTTCAGCGGGAGAGGGCCTACGAGCAGTACTTC.

V is TRBV10-1 and J is TRBJ2-7; 7 bases are shared with TRBD1. Germline CDR1 and CDR2: WNHNN and SYGVQD (reference sequence). This CDR3 has 14 amino acids. The trim removed 4 bases at V and 2 bases at J, leaving 5 bases unmatched. CDR3 sequence reads: CASSAVQGTYEQYF. Here the CDR3 DNA reads TGCGCCAGCAGTGCCGTACAGGGGACCTACGAGCAGTACTTC.

This clone appeared a few times. This chain joins TRBV6-4 and TRBJ1-1, with a possible D match to TRBD1 (5 bases). The CDR3 loop spans 12 amino acids. Looked up from germline, CDR1 is MRHNA and CDR2 is SNTAGT. V lost 10 bases to trimming and J lost 3 bases, with 12 bases between them. The CDR3 DNA is TGTGCCACCCTAACCAGGGACACTGAAGCTTTCTTT. Its translation is CATLTRDTEAFF.

This clone was recorded a few times. The chain couples TRBV7-9 to TRBJ1-1; D not certain. This CDR3 is 14 amino acids long. V was trimmed by 2 bases and J by 5 bases, leaving 12 bases between them. Germline CDR1 reads SEHNR; CDR2 reads FQNEAQ (reference sequence). The DNA for the CDR3 is TGTGCCAGCAGCTTACCGGATTCGGGGACTGAAGCTTTCTTT. Protein sequence: CASSLPDSGTEAFF.

This sequence joins TRBV5-4 and TRBJ2-6, with a possible D match to TRBD2 (5 bases). Trimming left V 4 bases short and J 0 bases short, with 11 bases between. Germline V gene data show CDR1 as SGHNT and CDR2 as YYREEE (reference sequence). The CDR3 sequence is 16 residues long. This chain's CDR3 is CASSPTGNSGANVLTF. The CDR3, as DNA: TGTGCCAGCAGCCCGACCGGGAACTCTGGGGCCAACGTCCTGACTTTC.

Only one count was recorded for this clone. The chain couples TRBV18 to TRBJ2-6; D call uncertain. Germline assignment: CDR1 KGHSH and CDR2 LQKENI. CDR3 size: 15 residues. Trimming removed 2 bases from V and 1 base from J, with 6 bases in between. This CDR3 reads CASSPSVSGANVLTF. In nucleotides, the CDR3 is TGTGCCAGCTCACCATCAGTTTCTGGGGCCAACGTCCTGACTTTC.

This clone has a handful of counts. In DNA, the CDR3 is TGTGCCAGCAGTTCGACAGGTCTGTCTGGAAACACCATATATTTT. Protein sequence: CASSSTGLSGNTIYF. This chain links TRBV6-5 with TRBJ1-3, with a possible D match to TRBD1 (6 bases). Germline CDR1 and CDR2: MNHEY and SVGAGI. The CDR3 runs 15 residues. V dropped 4 bases and J dropped 1 base, with 11 bases sitting between them.